The entry that follows covers one T cell receptor (beta chain) sequence. What it binds is unknown. These data are taken from a study of cytomegalovirus exposure and HLA in healthy donors. Findings and limits, study-wide: Later analysis associated a missense DCLRE1C variant with TCR beta V- and J-gene trimming. In a later analysis, productive TCRs from donors in an Asian-associated ancestry cluster reportedly carried fewer N-insertions than the cohort mean.

This PCR relied on a set of 60 Vbeta primers and 13 Jbeta primers. This table comes from immunoSEQ multiplex PCR, and its TCRdb copy is limited to in-frame clones, with some not included. The data hold 150,000 to 200,000 clones, with about four fifths observed a single time. CDR1 is MNHEY, CDR2 SVGAGI, per germline. There are 15 residues in the CDR3. Trimming left V 6 bases short and J 10 bases short, with 19 bases between. Healthy bone marrow donors supplied every sample. This clonotype was obtained from a woman younger than 45 in good health and CMV-seropositive. The chain couples TRBV6-5 to TRBJ1-6; D not certain. The source material was PBMCs. Here the CDR3 reads CASRPSHRSESPLHF. CDR3 in DNA: TGTGCCAGCAGGCCCAGTCATCGCTCGGAGTCACCCCTCCACTTT.